Sequencing of this TCR beta chain was carried out in a study of blood T cell repertoires in COVID-19. The protocol was immunoSEQ multiplex PCR, while the TCRdb copy is restricted to in-frame clones and leaves out a portion. The repertoire consists of some 62,000 clones, with under 80% occurring once and the leading ten covering over 15%. This CDR3 has 15 residues. Germline V gene sequence: CDR1 KGHSH, CDR2 LQKENI. Trimming cost V 3 bases and J 1 base; bases outside gene matches: 5. The V and J genes are TRBV18 and TRBJ2-7; 8 bases are shared with TRBD1. What was sequenced was peripheral blood. The source of this sequence is a man in his 60s with acute or convalescent COVID-19. The CDR3 sequence is CASSPPTGDSYEQYF. The CDR3 DNA is TGTGCCAGCTCACCGCCGACAGGGGATTCCTACGAGCAGTACTTC.